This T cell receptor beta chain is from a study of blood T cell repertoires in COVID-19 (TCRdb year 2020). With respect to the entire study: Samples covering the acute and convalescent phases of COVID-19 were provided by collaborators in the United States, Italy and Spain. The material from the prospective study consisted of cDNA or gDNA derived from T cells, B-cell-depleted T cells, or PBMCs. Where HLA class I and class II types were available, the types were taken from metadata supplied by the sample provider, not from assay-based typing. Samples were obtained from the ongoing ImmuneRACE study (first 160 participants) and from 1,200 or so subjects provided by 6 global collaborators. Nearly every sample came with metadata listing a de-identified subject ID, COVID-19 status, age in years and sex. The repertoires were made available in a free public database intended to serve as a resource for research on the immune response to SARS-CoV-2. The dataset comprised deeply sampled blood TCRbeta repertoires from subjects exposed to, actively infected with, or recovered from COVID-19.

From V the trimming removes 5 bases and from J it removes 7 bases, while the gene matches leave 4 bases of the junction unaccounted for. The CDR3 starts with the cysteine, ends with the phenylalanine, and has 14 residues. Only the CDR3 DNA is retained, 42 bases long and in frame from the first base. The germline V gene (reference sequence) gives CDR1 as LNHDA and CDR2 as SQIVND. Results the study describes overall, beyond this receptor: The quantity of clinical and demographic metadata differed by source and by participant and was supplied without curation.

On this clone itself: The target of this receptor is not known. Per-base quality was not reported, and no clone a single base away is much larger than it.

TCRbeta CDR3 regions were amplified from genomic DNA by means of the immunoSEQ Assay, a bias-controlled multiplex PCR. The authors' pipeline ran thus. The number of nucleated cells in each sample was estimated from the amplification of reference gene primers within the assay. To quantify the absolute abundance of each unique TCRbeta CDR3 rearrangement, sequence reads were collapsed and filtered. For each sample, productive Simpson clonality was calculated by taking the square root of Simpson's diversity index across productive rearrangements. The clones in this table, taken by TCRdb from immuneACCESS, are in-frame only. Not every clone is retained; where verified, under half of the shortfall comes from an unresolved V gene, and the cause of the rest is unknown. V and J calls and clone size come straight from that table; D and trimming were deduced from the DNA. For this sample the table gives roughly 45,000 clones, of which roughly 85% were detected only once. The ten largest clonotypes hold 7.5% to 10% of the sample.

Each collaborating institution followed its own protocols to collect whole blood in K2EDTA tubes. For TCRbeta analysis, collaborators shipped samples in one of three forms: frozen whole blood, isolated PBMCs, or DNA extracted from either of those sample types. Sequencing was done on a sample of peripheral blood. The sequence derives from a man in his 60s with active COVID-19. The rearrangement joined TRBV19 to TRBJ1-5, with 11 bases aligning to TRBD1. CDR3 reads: CASSSRTGGQPQHF. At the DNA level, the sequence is TGTGCCAGTAGTTCCCGGACAGGGGGCCAGCCCCAGCATTTT.